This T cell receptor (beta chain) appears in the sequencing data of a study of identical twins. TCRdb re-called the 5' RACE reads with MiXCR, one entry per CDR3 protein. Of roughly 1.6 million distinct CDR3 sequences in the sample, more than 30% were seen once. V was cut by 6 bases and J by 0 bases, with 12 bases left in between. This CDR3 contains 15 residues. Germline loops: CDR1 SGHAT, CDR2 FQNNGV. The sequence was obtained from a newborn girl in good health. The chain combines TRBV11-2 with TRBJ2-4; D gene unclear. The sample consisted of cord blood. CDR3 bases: TGTGCCAGCAGTACCCCATGGATAGCCAAAAACATTCAGTACTTC. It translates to CASSTPWIAKNIQYF. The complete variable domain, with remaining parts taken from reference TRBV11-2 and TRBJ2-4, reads EAGVAQSPRYKIIEKRQSVAFWCNPISGHATLYWYQQILGQGPKLLIQFQNNGVVDDSQLPKDRFSAERLKGVDSTLKIQPAKLEDSAVYLCASSTPWIAKNIQYFGAGTRLSVL.